The table lists the clone carrying this T cell receptor delta chain with a few counts. Its matching antigen is unknown. Other nucleotide sequences in the sample specify the same CDR3. RNA was extracted from the cells and then reverse transcribed. Multiplex PCR used pooled V-gene forward primers and a constant-region reverse primer to amplify CDR3s. TCRdb reprocessed the multiplex PCR reads using CATT. The repertoire holds 54,000 or so delta-chain clones, with 15% to 20% as singletons. The germline V gene has CDR1 TVYSNPD and CDR2 GDNSRS (reference sequence). CDR3 length equals 17 residues. The V segment lost 2 bases and the J segment 4 bases; nucleotides outside the gene matches: 18. This sample is drawn from a study of Vδ1+ human thymocytes. Study conclusions and caveats: Thymic TRG and TRD repertoires appeared highly polyclonal.

The sequenced sample consisted of Vdelta1+ gamma-delta thymocytes from the thymus. Subset given: FACS-sorted CD3+ TCRalphabeta- TCRVdelta1+ TCRVdelta2- thymocytes. The receptor was derived from a boy under three years old who had congenital heart surgery. This sequence joins TRDV3 and TRDJ1, with TRDD3 matching over 8 bases. The chain's CDR3 is CAFSPLASGGRHDKLIF. CDR3 nucleotides: TGTGCCTTTTCCCCTCTTGCTTCTGGGGGACGCCACGATAAACTCATCTTT.